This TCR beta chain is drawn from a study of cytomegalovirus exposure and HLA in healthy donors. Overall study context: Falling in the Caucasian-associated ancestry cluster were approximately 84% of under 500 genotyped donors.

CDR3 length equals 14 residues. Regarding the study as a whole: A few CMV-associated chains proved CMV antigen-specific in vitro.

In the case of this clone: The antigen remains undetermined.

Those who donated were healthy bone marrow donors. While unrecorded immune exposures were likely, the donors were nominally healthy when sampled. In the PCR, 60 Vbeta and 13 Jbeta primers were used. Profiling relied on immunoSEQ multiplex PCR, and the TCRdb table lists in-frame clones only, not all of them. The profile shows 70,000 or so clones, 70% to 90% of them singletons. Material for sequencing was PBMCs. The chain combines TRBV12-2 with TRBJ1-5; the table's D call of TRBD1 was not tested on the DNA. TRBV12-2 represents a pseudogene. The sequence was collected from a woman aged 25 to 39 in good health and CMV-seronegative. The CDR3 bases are TGTGCAAGTCGCTTAGACAGGAAGTATCAGCCCCAGCATTTT. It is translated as CASRLDRKYQPQHF.